What follows are 30 T cell receptor beta chains derived from one specimen sequenced in a study of immune evolution from preneoplasia to lung adenocarcinoma. Here immunoSEQ multiplex PCR was the method, and the copy in TCRdb shows in-frame clones only, minus some. Of 7,000 or so clones in the sample, approximately 80% were seen once. Sequenced: FFPE lung adenocarcinoma in situ tissue. The receptors stem from a person aged 60 to 85 with lung adenocarcinoma.

This clone is categorized as medium-sized (0.01 to 0.1%). J is TRBJ2-2 and V is TRBV25-1, with D tentatively TRBD1 (5 bases). There are 16 residues in the CDR3. The germline CDR1 and CDR2 sequences are MGHDK and SYGVNS. Trimming pared 5 bases from V and 1 base from J, leaving 14 bases between. The CDR3 coding sequence is TGTGCCAGCAGTACTCTCAGGGATCAGAACACCGGGGAGCTGTTTTTT. This encodes CASSTLRDQNTGELFF.

The rearrangement joins TRBV6-6 to TRBJ1-5; 7 bases map to TRBD1. This CDR3 is 14 amino acids long. In germline, CDR1 is MNHNY, CDR2 SVGAGI (reference sequence). V shed 10 bases and J 6 bases; nucleotides not matched to a gene: 12. The CDR3 loop is CATRGGGDSQPQHF. In DNA form, the CDR3 reads TGTGCCACCAGGGGAGGGGGGGACAGTCAGCCCCAGCATTTT.

V and J are TRBV27 and TRBJ2-6, with D hard to call. V shed 11 bases and J shed 0 bases, with 5 bases lying between them. CDR1 MNHEY and CDR2 SMNVEV come from the germline V gene (reference sequence). The CDR3 is 12 residues long. The CDR3 nucleotides are TGTGCCTCCACCTCTGGGGCCAACGTCCTGACTTTC. Translating it yields CASTSGANVLTF.

This clone was observed a few times. The rearrangement uses TRBV27 and TRBJ1-2; the match to TRBD1 covers 9 bases. The germline V gene encodes CDR1 MNHEY and CDR2 SMNVEV (reference sequence). This CDR3 region has 14 residues. With V trimmed by 10 bases and J by 5 bases, 11 bases remained unmatched. CDR3 coding DNA: TGTGCCACGAGGTCCGGGACAGGGAATTATGGCTACACCTTC. Residues: CATRSGTGNYGYTF.

V gene TRBV5-4 combines with J gene TRBJ1-2; 7 bases fit TRBD1. Trimming cost V 4 bases and J 2 bases; bases outside gene matches: 5. Germline values: CDR1 SGHNT, CDR2 YYREEE (reference sequence). CDR3 length: 14 residues. The CDR3 spells CASSLDRENYGYTF. The CDR3 DNA reads as TGTGCCAGCAGCCTCGACAGGGAAAACTATGGCTACACCTTC.

This chain connects TRBV5-6 to TRBJ2-7; D gene unclear. Per the germline V gene, CDR1 is SGHDT and CDR2 is YYEEEE. The CDR3 is made up of 11 amino acids. The ends were cut back, 3 bases at V and 3 bases at J, with 4 bases in the middle. The CDR3 here is CASSYNYEQYF. The DNA for the CDR3 is TGTGCCAGCAGCTACAACTACGAGCAGTACTTC.

The CDR3 nucleotides read TGTGCCAGCAGCTTAAGTCGGGGGGCTGGGTATGGCTACACCTTC. It encodes CASSLSRGAGYGYTF. V and J are TRBV13 and TRBJ1-2; D perhaps matches TRBD1 (6 bases). V shed 2 bases and J shed 5 bases, with 15 bases lying between them. Germline-derived CDR1 and CDR2 are PRHDT and FYEKMQ (reference sequence). The CDR3 runs to 15 residues.

V usage is TRBV6-1 and J usage is TRBJ2-2; 12 nucleotides agree with TRBD2. With V trimmed by 3 bases and J by 1 base, 9 bases remained unmatched. Germline-derived CDR1 and CDR2 are MNHNS and SASEGT. The CDR3 spans 19 residues. CDR3 DNA sequence: TGTGCCAGCAGTGAGGAGCCTAGCGGGAGGGCCGGGAACACCGGGGAGCTGTTTTTT. Translated, it gives CASSEEPSGRAGNTGELFF.

The CDR3 DNA reads TGTGCCAGTACCGTAATAAGGGACTCACCCCTCCACTTT. Encoded protein: CASTVIRDSPLHF. This chain joins TRBV28 and TRBJ1-6; the D gene is possibly TRBD1 (5 bases). The CDR3 is 13 residues long. CDR1 MDHEN and CDR2 SYDVKM come from the germline V gene. V was trimmed by 9 bases and J by 10 bases, leaving 16 bases between them.

This rearrangement joins TRBV7-9 to TRBJ1-1; D is uncertain. The V and J ends lost 5 bases and 4 bases respectively, with 8 bases between them. This CDR3 has 12 residues. Germline loops: CDR1 SEHNR, CDR2 FQNEAQ (reference sequence). CDR3 loop: CASSPGPTEAFF. The CDR3 region has the DNA TGTGCCAGCAGCCCCGGGCCCACTGAAGCTTTCTTT.

The genes are TRBV12-2 and TRBJ2-3. TRBV12-2 counts as a pseudogene. The CDR3 consists of 17 residues. CDR3 sequence (DNA): TGTGCAAGTCGCTCCCGATTTCATTGGGGGTTCACAGATACGCAGTATTTT. The encoded protein is CASRSRFHWGFTDTQYF.

The rearrangement uses TRBV7-9 and TRBJ1-1; D not certain. The V end lost 4 bases, the J end lost 2 bases, and 8 bases lay between the germline ends. The CDR3 covers 13 residues. Germline loops: CDR1 SEHNR, CDR2 FQNEAQ (reference sequence). The CDR3 nucleotides read TGTGCCAGCAGCTGGGGAGGAAACACTGAAGCTTTCTTT. Protein sequence: CASSWGGNTEAFF.

This clone showed up just once. This chain uses TRBV29-1 with TRBJ2-7; 7 nucleotides align to TRBD2. Germline V gene lookup returns CDR1 SQVTM and CDR2 ANQGSEA. CDR3 length equals 12 residues. With V trimmed by 4 bases and J by 3 bases, 3 bases remained unmatched. The CDR3 sequence is CSVGTSFYEQYF. CDR3 sequence (DNA): TGCAGCGTTGGGACTAGTTTCTACGAGCAGTACTTC.

By its share, this clone is large (0.1 to 1%). The junction differs from germline at one of its ends, possibly a read error. V usage is TRBV7-7 and J usage is TRBJ1-5; 10 nucleotides line up with TRBD1. Germline V gives CDR1 SSHAT, CDR2 FNYEAQ (reference sequence). The CDR3 extends over 18 amino acids. CDR3 bases: TGTGCTAGCAGCTTATATACCCCCCTGGACAGGGGGGATCAGCCCCAGCATTTT. Encoded protein: CASSLYTPLDRGDQPQHF.

The V gene is TRBV10-3, the J gene TRBJ1-1, with 9 bases that match TRBD1. The V gene's germline CDR1 is ENHRY and CDR2 SYGVKD. The CDR3 length is 16 residues. Trimming cost V 6 bases and J 4 bases; bases outside gene matches: 12. This CDR3 reads CAIRAFTGGAGTEAFF. Here the CDR3 DNA reads TGTGCCATCAGGGCCTTTACAGGGGGCGCGGGCACTGAAGCTTTCTTT.

This clone has only one observation. The chain links TRBV7-8 to TRBJ2-3; D gene ambiguous. V was cut by 4 bases and J by 1 base, with 9 bases left in between. The CDR3 is made up of 14 amino acids. CDR1 and CDR2 (germline): SGHVS, FQNEAQ. The DNA of the CDR3 is TGTGCCAGCAGCTCAATACTGGGCACAGATACGCAGTATTTT. Translated: CASSSILGTDTQYF.

The chain uses TRBV11-2 and TRBJ1-2; D is ambiguous. Germline CDR1 SGHAT, CDR2 FQNNGV. This CDR3 spans 16 amino acids. Trimming cost V 0 bases and J 4 bases, with 15 bases left between them. This chain's CDR3 is CASSLDRGKVTYGYTF. In DNA form, the CDR3 reads TGTGCCAGCAGCTTAGATCGCGGTAAAGTCACCTATGGCTACACCTTC.

This chain connects TRBV7-9 to TRBJ2-2; D call uncertain. Germline values: CDR1 SEHNR, CDR2 FQNEAQ (reference sequence). The V gene lost 5 bases and the J gene lost 2 bases, with 9 bases spanning the gap. CDR3 length: 14 residues. Here the CDR3 reads CASSLDGNTGELFF. The DNA of the CDR3 is TGTGCCAGCAGCCTGGACGGTAACACCGGGGAGCTGTTTTTT.

This clone was detected once. This chain links TRBV7-3 with TRBJ1-2, with TRBD1 identical over 8 bases. This CDR3 has 17 amino acids. The V and J ends lost 1 base and 1 base, in that order; junction bases with no gene match: 8. Germline V gives CDR1 SGHTA, CDR2 FQGTGA. The CDR3 DNA reads TGTGCCAGCAGCTTAAGTGTAGGGACAGGCGGTAACTATGGCTACACCTTC. Its translation: CASSLSVGTGGNYGYTF.

The chain joins TRBV4-1 to TRBJ2-5; D is possibly TRBD1 (6 bases). The germline V and J ends were trimmed by 5 bases and 4 bases, with 17 bases remaining between them. CDR1 and CDR2 (germline): MGHRA, YSYEKL. This CDR3 is 15 amino acids long. CDR3 bases: TGCGCCAGCAGCGGACGAACAGGGCTCGTAGAGACCCAGTACTTC. Amino acids: CASSGRTGLVETQYF.

J is TRBJ2-2 and V is TRBV7-2; TRBD2 agrees at 7 bases. Germline lookup yields CDR1 SGHTA and CDR2 FQGNSA. The CDR3 sequence is 16 residues long. V gave up 3 bases and J gave up 6 bases; unmatched junction bases: 10. The CDR3 nucleotides are TGTGCCAGCAGCTTCATTCCGGGACTAAAGCCCGGGGAGCTGTTTTTT. This translates into CASSFIPGLKPGELFF.

This chain uses TRBV5-1 with TRBJ1-6; TRBD1 might be the D (6 bases). V lost 2 bases, J lost 8 bases, and 11 bases lay in between. The length of the CDR3 is 14 residues. The germline gives CDR1 SGHRS, CDR2 YFSETQ. The CDR3 here is CASSFGQLDSPLHF. The CDR3 nucleotides read TGCGCCAGCAGCTTTGGACAGCTTGATTCACCCCTCCACTTT.

This clone has a handful of counts. CDR3 DNA sequence: TGTGCCAGCAGCTTGTTAGAACCCCCCGGGGAGCTGTTTTTT. Translating gives CASSLLEPPGELFF. The genes are TRBV5-4 and TRBJ2-2; no clear D gene. The CDR3 spans 14 residues. Trimming took off 1 base at V and 6 bases at J, with 10 bases between the two ends. Per the germline V gene, CDR1 is SGHNT and CDR2 is YYREEE (reference sequence).

The chain joins TRBV28 to TRBJ2-5, with 12 bases identical to TRBD1. The ends lost 7 bases at V and 5 bases at J; junction bases unmatched: 11. Germline CDR1 and CDR2: MDHEN and SYDVKM. This CDR3 is built from 16 residues. In nucleotides, the CDR3 is TGTGCCAGCACTAAAGCCGGGACAGGGGGCAGGGAGACCCAGTACTTC. Translating gives CASTKAGTGGRETQYF.

This chain connects TRBV30 to TRBJ2-3, with D possibly TRBD2 on 6 matching bases. V was trimmed by 5 bases and J by 5 bases, leaving 11 bases between them. CDR1 is GTSNPN and CDR2 is SVGIG in the germline V gene (reference sequence). The CDR3 runs to 12 residues. The CDR3 bases are TGTGCCTGGGACGGGACTCTAGATACGCAGTATTTT. It yields the protein CAWDGTLDTQYF.

The gene calls are TRBV5-1 and TRBJ1-2; 7 nucleotides match TRBD1. The length of the CDR3 is 14 residues. V was pared by 0 bases and J by 1 base, with 0 bases of the junction left unmatched. Per germline, CDR1 SGHRS and CDR2 YFSETQ. The CDR3 coding sequence is TGCGCCAGCAGCTTGGACAGGGGTAACTATGGCTACACCTTC. This translates into CASSLDRGNYGYTF.

The chain recombines TRBV10-3 with TRBJ2-5; TRBD1 matches at 9 bases. The better agreement between TRBJ2-7 and the DNA end casts doubt on the J call. The germline CDR1 and CDR2 sequences are ENHRY and SYGVKD. This CDR3 region has 15 residues. The CDR3 region is CAISESGQGSYEQYF. Written as DNA, the CDR3 is TGTGCCATCAGTGAGTCGGGACAGGGCTCCTACGAGCAGTACTTC.

The V call is TRBV16, the J call TRBJ1-2, with TRBD1 matching 9 bases. The CDR3 spans 14 residues. The V gene's germline CDR1 is KGHSY and CDR2 FQNENV. Trimming at V came to 2 bases and at J to 6 bases, leaving 4 bases not matched to a gene. The CDR3 is CASSQLRTGDGYTF. The CDR3 DNA reads TGTGCCAGCAGCCAACTTCGGACAGGGGATGGCTACACCTTC.

The rearrangement uses TRBV6-5 and TRBJ2-5; D is undetermined. The CDR3 has 14 amino acids. Trimming took off 8 bases at V and 5 bases at J, with 18 bases between the two ends. Per the germline V gene, CDR1 is MNHEY and CDR2 is SVGAGI. The chain's CDR3 is CASGSDGQGETQYF. The CDR3, as DNA: TGTGCCAGCGGGTCGGACGGCCAAGGGGAGACCCAGTACTTC.

The chain links TRBV10-1 to TRBJ2-3, with D tentatively TRBD1 (6 bases). CDR3 length: 15 residues. Germline CDR1 is WNHNN and CDR2 is SYGVQD (reference sequence). The V end lost 5 bases, the J end lost 0 bases, and 12 bases lay between the germline ends. The CDR3 coding sequence is TGCGCCAGCAGTCCCGGACAGTTAAGCACAGATACGCAGTATTTT. Amino acids: CASSPGQLSTDTQYF.